A selection of T cell receptor beta chains follows, all from one sample in a study of T-cell memory formation after mild COVID-19. TCRdb called the 5' RACE reads again in MiXCR, with one record for every CDR3 protein. The sample yields around 300,000 distinct CDR3 sequences, 12% to 15% seen once. The sample comprised PBMCs or a T cell subset sorted from them (not recorded which). The receptor set was obtained from a man aged 18 to 30 who had mild COVID-19 (a few samples of this study predate the infection). Cell type and time point are not known. Both conserved end residues are part of each CDR3. The D gene is left open where the match is weak. A clone size is listed for some rows: how often the clone was seen (once, few, many), or a class if it is expanded.

abundance	v_gene	len	d_gene	j_gene	CDR3aa	CDR3nt
few	TRBV5-5	16	TRBD2	TRBJ2-3	CASSLGLAGAADTQYF	TGTGCCAGCAGCCTAGGACTAGCGGGGGCCGCAGATACGCAGTATTTT
few	TRBV6-2/TRBV6-3	15	TRBD2	TRBJ2-3	CASRDPGTSRDTQYF	TGTGCCAGCAGGGACCCCGGGACTAGTAGGGATACGCAGTATTTT
-	TRBV3-1	18	-	TRBJ1-2	CASSQDSGGRGKSYGYTF	TGTGCCAGCAGCCAAGATAGCGGAGGAAGGGGCAAAAGCTATGGCTACACCTTC
-	TRBV7-2	15	TRBD2	TRBJ2-5	CASSRTSGGAETQYF	TGTGCCAGCAGCCGGACTAGCGGGGGGGCGGAGACCCAGTACTTC
few	TRBV12-3/TRBV12-4	16	-	TRBJ1-4	CASRLRQPATNEKLFF	TGTGCCAGCAGGCTTCGACAGCCTGCAACTAATGAAAAACTGTTTTTT
few	TRBV5-1	14	-	TRBJ1-5	CASSWPGGDQPQHF	TGCGCCAGCAGCTGGCCCGGCGGGGATCAGCCCCAGCATTTT
-	TRBV5-1	15	TRBD1	TRBJ1-1	CASSSQGGKNTEAFF	TGCGCCAGCAGCTCCCAGGGGGGTAAGAACACTGAAGCTTTCTTT
few	TRBV5-1	13	TRBD2	TRBJ2-1	CASGLSGGFEQFF	TGCGCCAGCGGCCTATCGGGGGGGTTTGAGCAGTTCTTC
few	TRBV9	17	TRBD1	TRBJ2-6	CASSTRRTGPGANVLTF	TGTGCCAGCAGCACTCGAAGGACAGGGCCCGGGGCCAACGTCCTGACTTTC
-	TRBV7-2	16	-	TRBJ2-3	CASSFFFSGGTDTQYF	TGTGCCAGCAGCTTTTTCTTCTCGGGCGGCACAGATACGCAGTATTTT
few	TRBV6-2/TRBV6-3	13	-	TRBJ1-1	CASSLILNTEAFF	TGTGCCAGCAGCTTGATTTTGAACACTGAAGCTTTCTTT
few	TRBV5-5	17	-	TRBJ1-5	CASSLRQASSVGQPQHF	TGTGCCAGCAGCTTACGGCAGGCAAGCTCGGTAGGTCAGCCCCAGCATTTT
many	TRBV5-1	18	TRBD2	TRBJ2-2	CASRPRSSGGLLTGELFF	TGCGCCAGCAGACCGCGGAGTAGCGGGGGGCTCTTGACCGGGGAGCTGTTTTTT
few	TRBV10-3	15	TRBD1	TRBJ1-2	CAISEPGQVPHGYTF	TGTGCCATCAGTGAGCCCGGACAGGTCCCCCACGGCTACACCTTC
-	TRBV7-9	14	-	TRBJ1-2	CASSLKQGTDGYTF	TGTGCCAGCAGCTTGAAACAGGGTACGGATGGCTACACCTTC
-	TRBV30	13	-	TRBJ2-1	CAWNYQRNNEQFF	TGTGCCTGGAATTACCAGAGGAACAATGAGCAGTTCTTC
many	TRBV7-6	20	TRBD1	TRBJ2-1	CASSLGRDRGREGLYNEQFF	TGTGCCAGCAGCTTGGGCCGGGACAGGGGGCGAGAAGGACTCTACAATGAGCAGTTCTTC
-	TRBV2	14	TRBD1	TRBJ1-3	CASRGGQSGNTIYF	TGTGCCAGCAGAGGGGGACAGTCTGGAAACACCATATATTTT
few	TRBV7-2	17	-	TRBJ1-2	CASSSPLLDSQSYGYTF	TGTGCCAGCAGCTCCCCCCTATTAGACAGTCAATCTTATGGCTACACCTTC
few	TRBV29-1	10	-	TRBJ2-7	CSVEVGEQYF	TGCAGCGTTGAAGTGGGCGAGCAGTACTTC
many	TRBV5-1	14	-	TRBJ2-3	CASSLGGAQDTQYF	TGCGCCAGCAGCTTAGGGGGGGCCCAAGATACGCAGTATTTT
-	TRBV12-3/TRBV12-4	15	TRBD2	TRBJ2-5	CASSLASGGTETQYF	TGTGCCAGCAGTTTGGCTAGCGGGGGTACAGAGACCCAGTACTTC
-	TRBV4-1	16	TRBD1	TRBJ1-3	CASSQVQGATGNTIYF	TGCGCCAGCAGCCAAGTGCAGGGGGCTACTGGAAACACCATATATTTT
-	TRBV28	17	TRBD2	TRBJ2-5	CASSLLSAGGRRETQYF	TGTGCCAGCAGTTTACTTTCGGCGGGAGGGCGCCGGGAGACCCAGTACTTC
-	TRBV3-1	12	-	TRBJ2-5	CASSPDKETQYF	TGTGCCAGCAGCCCAGACAAGGAGACCCAGTACTTC
-	TRBV19	13	-	TRBJ1-1	CASSIRASTEAFF	TGTGCCAGTAGTATTAGAGCGAGCACTGAAGCTTTCTTT